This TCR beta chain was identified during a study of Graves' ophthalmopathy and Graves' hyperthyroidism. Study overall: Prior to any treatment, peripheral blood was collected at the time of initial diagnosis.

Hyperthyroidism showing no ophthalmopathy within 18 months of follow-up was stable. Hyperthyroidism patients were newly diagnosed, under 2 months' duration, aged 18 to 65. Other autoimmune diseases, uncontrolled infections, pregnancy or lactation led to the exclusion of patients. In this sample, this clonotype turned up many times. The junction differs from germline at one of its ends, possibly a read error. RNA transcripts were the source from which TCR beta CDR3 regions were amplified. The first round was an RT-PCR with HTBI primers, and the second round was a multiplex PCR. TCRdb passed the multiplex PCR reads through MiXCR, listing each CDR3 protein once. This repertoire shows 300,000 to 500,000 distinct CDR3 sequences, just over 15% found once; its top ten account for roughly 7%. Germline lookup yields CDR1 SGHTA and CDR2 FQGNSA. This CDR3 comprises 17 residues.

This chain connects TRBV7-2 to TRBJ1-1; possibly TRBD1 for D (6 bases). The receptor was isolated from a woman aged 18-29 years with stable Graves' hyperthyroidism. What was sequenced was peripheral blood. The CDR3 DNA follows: TGTGTCAGCAGCTTAGCTAAACAGGGCACAGGGACTACTGAAGCTTTCTTT. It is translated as CVSSLAKQGTGTTEAFF.